This T cell receptor (beta chain) is from a study of T cell changes during pregnancy in multiple sclerosis. Clones were read by immunoSEQ multiplex PCR, and TCRdb kept only the in-frame ones, dropping some. This table has about 57,000 clones, about 92% appearing once. Germline CDR1 and CDR2: SGHDT and YYEEEE. The V end was cut by 1 base, the J end by 8 bases, with 9 bases between. The CDR3 extends over 12 amino acids. Sequencing used CD4+ T cells from peripheral blood mononuclear cells, obtained in the third trimester of pregnancy. This rearrangement joins TRBV5-6 to TRBJ1-2; unclear D gene. This clonotype originated in a female donor with multiple sclerosis, enrolled in a pregnancy study. The CDR3 reads CASSLPPAGYTF. The CDR3 region has the DNA TGTGCCAGCAGCTTGCCCCCCGCGGGCTACACCTTC.